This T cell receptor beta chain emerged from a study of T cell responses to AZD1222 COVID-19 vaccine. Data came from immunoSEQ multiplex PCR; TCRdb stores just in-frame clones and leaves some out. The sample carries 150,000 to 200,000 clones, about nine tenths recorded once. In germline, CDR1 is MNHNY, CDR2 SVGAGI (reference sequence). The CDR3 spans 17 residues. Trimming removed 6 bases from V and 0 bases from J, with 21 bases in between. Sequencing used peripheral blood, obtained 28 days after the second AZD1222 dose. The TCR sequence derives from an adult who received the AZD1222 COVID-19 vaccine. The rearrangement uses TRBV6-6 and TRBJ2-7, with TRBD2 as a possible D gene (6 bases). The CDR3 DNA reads TGTGCCAGCAGCCGATATTCGAGCGGGCTTAGCTCCTACGAGCAGTACTTC. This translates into CASSRYSSGLSSYEQYF.